This record concerns one TCR beta chain sequence. Its antigen is still unknown. PCR employed 60 Vbeta and 13 Jbeta primers. Here immunoSEQ multiplex PCR was the method, and the copy in TCRdb shows in-frame clones only, minus some. This table has 200,000 to 250,000 clones, over 60% appearing once. The CDR3 spans 15 residues. Germline-derived CDR1 and CDR2 are LGHNA and YSLEER. V lost 2 bases to trimming and J lost 5 bases, with 13 bases between them. This entry comes from a study of cytomegalovirus exposure and HLA in healthy donors. Findings and limits, study-wide: Versus the roughly 670-donor mean, an Asian-associated ancestry cluster reportedly showed fewer N-insertions in a later analysis.

The rearrangement uses TRBV4-3 and TRBJ2-1; perhaps TRBD2 as D (6 bases). This sequence was found in a man between 18 and 35 years old in good health and CMV-seronegative. Sample: PBMCs. CDR3 loop: CASSQFAGFDNEQFF. The CDR3 DNA follows: TGCGCCAGCAGCCAATTTGCGGGGTTCGACAATGAGCAGTTCTTC.